These 8 T cell receptor beta chains came from one sample sequenced in a study of T-cell reconstitution after alpha-beta-depleted transplantation in children. TCRbeta library preparation incorporated unique molecular identifiers. Each CDR3 protein gets one entry after TCRdb re-called the PCR reads with MiXCR. The sample includes roughly 400,000 distinct CDR3 sequences, about 20% of them seen just once. The material was PBMCs from the stem cell graft donor, obtained from the stem cell graft. Every receptor here comes from a human donor who donated a stem cell graft to a child with acute myeloid leukemia.

In this sample, this clonotype turned up many times. The V call is TRBV20-1, the J call TRBJ2-1, with TRBD2 matching over 9 bases. CDR1 is DFQATT, CDR2 SNEGSKA, per germline (reference sequence). V trimming: 5 bases; J trimming: 4 bases; junction bases outside the gene matches: 9. This CDR3 contains 15 residues. The CDR3 protein is CSALPGLALYNEQFF. In DNA, the CDR3 is TGCAGTGCTCTACCCGGACTAGCGCTATACAATGAGCAGTTCTTC.

The chain uses TRBV2 and TRBJ2-7, with D perhaps being TRBD1 or TRBD2 (6 bases each). Germline CDR1 SNHLY, CDR2 FYNNEI. The length of the CDR3 is 15 residues. Trimming pared 0 bases from V and 4 bases from J, leaving 13 bases between. The CDR3 spells CASSEAEQGGYEQYF. CDR3 bases: TGTGCCAGCAGTGAAGCGGAACAGGGAGGATACGAGCAGTACTTC.

This clonotype was counted a single time. The genes are TRBV28 and TRBJ2-3, with 7 bases that match TRBD2. V was clipped by 5 bases and J by 2 bases; unmatched bases: 13. The CDR3 runs to 17 residues. CDR1 MDHEN and CDR2 SYDVKM come from the germline V gene. CDR3 DNA sequence: TGTGCCAGCAGTCCCTCCGCGGCGGGAGTCTTCACAGATACGCAGTATTTT. It codes for CASSPSAAGVFTDTQYF.

This clonotype was found a few times. This sequence joins TRBV10-3 and TRBJ2-1, with TRBD2 as a possible D gene (6 bases). The CDR3 has 16 amino acids. Germline V gene sequence: CDR1 ENHRY, CDR2 SYGVKD. Trimming left V 4 bases short and J 0 bases short, with 13 bases between. CDR3 region: CAISGRDGSSYNEQFF. The CDR3 DNA is TGTGCCATCAGTGGGAGGGACGGGAGCTCCTACAATGAGCAGTTCTTC.

This clonotype turned up a few times. This chain links TRBV20-1 with TRBJ2-2, with no clear D. Germline V lookup: CDR1 DFQATT, CDR2 SNEGSKA (reference sequence). This CDR3 region has 15 residues. Trimming left V 3 bases short and J 0 bases short, with 11 bases between. The CDR3 DNA reads TGCAGTGCTAGGGGAAGCCCCTCGAACACCGGGGAGCTGTTTTTT. Its translation is CSARGSPSNTGELFF.

This clonotype was counted a few times. The chain has TRBV4-2 and TRBJ2-1; no reliable D call. Germline V lookup: CDR1 LGHNA, CDR2 YNFKEQ. V was cut by 0 bases and J by 4 bases, with 10 bases left in between. This CDR3 is built from 15 residues. The CDR3 DNA is TGTGCCAGCAGCCAAGATCTGGCCCTTTACAATGAGCAGTTCTTC. Its translation is CASSQDLALYNEQFF.

This chain uses TRBV7-2 with TRBJ2-3; the D gene is possibly TRBD2 (6 bases). Trimming stripped 5 bases from V and 4 bases from J, with 13 bases between. The CDR3 is 14 residues long. CDR1 is SGHTA and CDR2 is FQGNSA in the germline V gene. CDR3 sequence: CASSPLRGADTQYF. The CDR3 coding sequence is TGTGCCAGCAGCCCGCTCCGCGGGGCAGATACGCAGTATTTT.

Many counts were recorded for this clonotype. The V call is TRBV12-3 or TRBV12-4, the J call TRBJ1-1; weak D call: TRBD1 (5 bases). This CDR3 is 15 amino acids long. Trimming left V 3 bases short and J 1 base short, with 12 bases between. The CDR3 nucleotides are TGTGCCAGCAGTTTGCAGGGTGGGGAGAACACTGAAGCTTTCTTT. Protein product: CASSLQGGENTEAFF.